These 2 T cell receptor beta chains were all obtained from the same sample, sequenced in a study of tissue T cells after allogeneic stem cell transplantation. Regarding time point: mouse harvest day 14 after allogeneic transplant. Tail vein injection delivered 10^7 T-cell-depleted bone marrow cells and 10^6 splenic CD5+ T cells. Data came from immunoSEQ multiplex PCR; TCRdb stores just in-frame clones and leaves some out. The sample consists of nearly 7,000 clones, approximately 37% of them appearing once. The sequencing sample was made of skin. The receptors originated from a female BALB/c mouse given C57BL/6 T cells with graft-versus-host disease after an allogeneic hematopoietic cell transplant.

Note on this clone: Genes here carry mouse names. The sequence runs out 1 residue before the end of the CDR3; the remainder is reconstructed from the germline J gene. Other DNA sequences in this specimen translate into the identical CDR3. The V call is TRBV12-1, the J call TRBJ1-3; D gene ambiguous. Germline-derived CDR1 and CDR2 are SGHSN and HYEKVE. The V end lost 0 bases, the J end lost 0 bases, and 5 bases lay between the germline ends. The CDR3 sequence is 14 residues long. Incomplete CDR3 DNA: TGTGCCAGCTCTCTCGCGGATTCTGGAAATACGCTCTAT. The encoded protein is CASSLADSGNTLY. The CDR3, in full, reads CASSLADSGNTLYF.

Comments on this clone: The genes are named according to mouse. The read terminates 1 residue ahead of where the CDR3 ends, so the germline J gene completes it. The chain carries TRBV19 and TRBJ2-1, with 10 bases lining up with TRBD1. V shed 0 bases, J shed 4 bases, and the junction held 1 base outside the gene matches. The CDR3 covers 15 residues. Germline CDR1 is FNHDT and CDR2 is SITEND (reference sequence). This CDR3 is CASSIGGQGYAEQFF. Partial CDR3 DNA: TGTGCCAGCAGTATAGGGGGACAGGGGTATGCTGAGCAGTTC. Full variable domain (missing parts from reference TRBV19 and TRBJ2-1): GGIITQTPKFLIGQEGQKLTLKCQQNFNHDTMYWYRQDSGKGLRLIYYSITENDLQKGDLSEGYDASREKKSSFSLTVTSAQKNEMAVFLCASSIGGQGYAEQFFGPGTRLTVL.